The present TCR beta chain was sequenced within a study of blood T cell repertoires in COVID-19. Study at large: The United States, Italy and Spain were the sources of the acute and convalescent COVID-19 samples.

Using immunoSEQ multiplex PCR, the repertoire was profiled, and TCRdb retains in-frame clones only, with some absent. The sample holds approximately 250,000 clones; about 88% are singletons and the top ten take approximately 4%. Source material: peripheral blood. The clonotype comes from a man between 18 and 35 years old with active or convalescent COVID-19.

CDR3 protein: CASSRQGNTEAFF. In DNA form, the CDR3 reads TGCGCCAGCAGCCGACAGGGGAACACTGAAGCTTTCTTT. V usage is TRBV5-1 and J usage is TRBJ1-1; TRBD1 aligns across 7 bases. V lost 4 bases and J lost 1; bases outside the gene matches: 1. The germline V gene has CDR1 SGHRS and CDR2 YFSETQ. This CDR3 comprises 13 residues.